The 16 T cell receptor beta chains listed next were all sequenced from one sample in a study of CD8 T cells in Susac syndrome. The authors reverse transcribed roughly 0.5 to 1 ug RNA with random hexamers. TCRdb reanalysed the immunoSEQ multiplex PCR reads using MiXCR and keeps one entry per CDR3 protein. The data show approximately 300,000 distinct CDR3 sequences, with 70% to 90% seen just once and 0.2% to 0.25% held by the top ten. Sequenced input: CD8+ T cells from PBMCs. These receptors all stem from a human donor with multiple sclerosis.

The genes are TRBV27 and TRBJ1-2; 8 bases agree with TRBD1. CDR3 length: 13 residues. Germline assignment: CDR1 MNHEY and CDR2 SMNVEV (reference sequence). J lost 6 bases, V lost 6 bases, and 6 bases had no gene match. The DNA of the CDR3 is TGTGCCAGCAGAGAGGACAGGGCTAATGGCTACACCTTC. Protein product: CASREDRANGYTF.

The CDR3 nucleotides read TGTGCCAGCGGGGCCGGCAGCTATGGCTACACCTTC. Amino acid sequence: CASGAGSYGYTF. This chain joins TRBV27 and TRBJ1-2; TRBD1 might be the D (5 bases). V was trimmed by 8 bases and J by 4 bases, leaving 11 bases between them. This CDR3 is built from 12 residues. Germline V gene sequence: CDR1 MNHEY, CDR2 SMNVEV (reference sequence).

The chain combines TRBV7-8 with TRBJ2-1; D possibly uses TRBD1 or TRBD2 (6 bases each). The CDR3 is 15 amino acids. Germline values: CDR1 SGHVS, CDR2 FQNEAQ. V was shortened by 2 bases and J by 3 bases, with 11 bases between the two germline ends. The CDR3 protein is CASSLIGGHYNEQFF. The CDR3, as DNA: TGTGCCAGCAGCTTAATCGGGGGCCACTACAATGAGCAGTTCTTC.

The V gene is TRBV7-9, the J gene TRBJ1-3; no reliable D call. Germline CDR1 reads SEHNR; CDR2 reads FQNEAQ (reference sequence). The CDR3 is 15 residues long. Trimming took off 5 bases at V and 0 bases at J, with 11 bases between the two ends. This CDR3 is CASSPRATSGNTIYF. For the CDR3, the DNA is TGTGCCAGCAGCCCACGGGCCACCTCTGGAAACACCATATATTTT.

The chain combines TRBV7-9 with TRBJ1-5; D unclear. The germline gives CDR1 SEHNR, CDR2 FQNEAQ (reference sequence). The CDR3 is 12 residues long. With 3 bases removed from V and 11 bases from J, the gap between germline ends came to 11 bases. In DNA, the CDR3 is TGTGCCAGCAGCTTTAATGGAGAAGCCCAGCATTTT. This codes for CASSFNGEAQHF.

This chain connects TRBV28 to TRBJ2-1, with a possible D match to TRBD2 (5 bases). The CDR3 contains 15 residues. V was clipped by 4 bases and J by 9 bases, with 19 bases between them. The V gene's germline CDR1 is MDHEN and CDR2 SYDVKM. This CDR3 is CASSSGSSRGSEQFF. DNA for the CDR3: TGTGCCAGCAGTTCCGGGTCTAGCCGAGGGAGTGAGCAGTTCTTC.

V gene TRBV11-2 combines with J gene TRBJ2-2; 8 bases map to TRBD1. J was trimmed by 1 base and V by 8 bases; bases with no gene match: 0. The V gene's germline CDR1 is SGHAT and CDR2 FQNNGV. The length of the CDR3 is 13 residues. The CDR3 DNA sequence: TGTGCCAGCGACAGGGGGAACACCGGGGAGCTGTTTTTT. Its translation is CASDRGNTGELFF.

The chain couples TRBV6-2 or TRBV6-3 to TRBJ2-7; D uncertain. The ends were cut back, 0 bases at V and 3 bases at J, with 6 bases in the middle. CDR3 length: 13 amino acids. Germline CDR1 MNHEY, CDR2 SVGEGT. The CDR3 DNA reads as TGTGCCAGCAGTTACTCCCCGGACTACGAGCAGTACTTC. Translated, it gives CASSYSPDYEQYF.

The rearrangement links TRBV5-1 to TRBJ2-7, with 7 bases lining up with TRBD1. The CDR3 has 16 amino acids. The V and J ends lost 3 bases and 2 bases, in that order; junction bases with no gene match: 11. Germline V gives CDR1 SGHRS, CDR2 YFSETQ. The CDR3 here is CASSSRTGLSTYEQYF. The CDR3 DNA reads as TGCGCCAGCAGCTCCCGGACAGGTCTATCTACCTACGAGCAGTACTTC.

The chain has TRBV2 and TRBJ2-2; D remains unclear. CDR1 SNHLY and CDR2 FYNNEI come from the germline V gene. Trimming stripped 6 bases from V and 7 bases from J, with 15 bases between. This CDR3 has 14 amino acids. This CDR3 is CASSSSPVGGELFF. The CDR3, as DNA: TGTGCCAGCAGCTCCAGTCCGGTGGGCGGGGAGCTGTTTTTT.

This chain uses TRBV15 with TRBJ2-1, with TRBD2 matching 8 bases. The CDR3 has 16 residues. J lost 4 bases, V lost 5 bases, and 10 bases had no gene match. Germline-derived CDR1 and CDR2 are LNHNV and YYDKDF (reference sequence). The CDR3: CATSGGLSGGYNEQFF. CDR3 DNA sequence: TGTGCCACCAGCGGCGGCCTCTCGGGGGGGTACAATGAGCAGTTCTTC.

The sample holds one count of this clonotype. V and J are TRBV3-1 and TRBJ1-3; the D is unclear. The V end lost 0 bases, the J end lost 5 bases, and 11 bases lay between the germline ends. The CDR3 covers 15 residues. Per germline, CDR1 LGHDT and CDR2 YNNKEL (reference sequence). CDR3 coding DNA: TGTGCCAGCAGCCAAGACCTTTCCACCAGAAACACCATATATTTT. Translation: CASSQDLSTRNTIYF.

This sequence joins TRBV7-9 and TRBJ1-1; the match to TRBD1 covers 7 bases. The trim removed 4 bases at V and 0 bases at J, leaving 11 bases unmatched. The CDR3 sequence is 17 residues long. Germline CDR1 SEHNR, CDR2 FQNEAQ (reference sequence). CDR3 residues: CASSSRPGQRMNTEAFF. CDR3 in DNA: TGTGCCAGCAGCTCACGGCCGGGACAGCGCATGAACACTGAAGCTTTCTTT.

J is TRBJ2-7 and V is TRBV6-2 or TRBV6-3, with D possibly called TRBD1 or TRBD2 (5 bases each). The V gene's germline CDR1 is MNHEY and CDR2 SVGEGT. V was shortened by 6 bases and J by 6 bases, with 36 bases between the two germline ends. This CDR3 region has 20 residues. The CDR3 nucleotides read TGTGCCAGCAGCAACGGGGAGATTTTCTGGAGGCTTAGGGACGGGTGCGAGCAGTACTTC. This codes for CASSNGEIFWRLRDGCEQYF.

The J gene is TRBJ2-5, the V gene TRBV30, with TRBD2 identical over 7 bases. Trimming at V came to 2 bases and at J to 7 bases, leaving 7 bases not matched to a gene. CDR3 length equals 13 residues. Germline CDR1 is GTSNPN and CDR2 is SVGIG (reference sequence). This CDR3 reads CAWSYAGVGTQYF. In DNA form, the CDR3 reads TGTGCCTGGAGTTACGCGGGAGTGGGGACCCAGTACTTC.

The rearrangement links TRBV30 to TRBJ2-3, with D perhaps matching TRBD1 or TRBD2 (6 bases each). The V end was cut by 3 bases, the J end by 4 bases, with 14 bases between. Looked up from germline, CDR1 is GTSNPN and CDR2 is SVGIG (reference sequence). The CDR3 runs 14 residues. The CDR3 here is CAWRGGPGPDTQYF. In DNA form, the CDR3 reads TGTGCCTGGAGAGGGGGGCCCGGGCCAGATACGCAGTATTTT.